This T cell receptor (beta chain) was profiled in a study of CD8 T cells in Susac syndrome. RNA totalling about 0.5 to 1 ug underwent reverse transcription with random hexamers. A single record per CDR3 protein comes from TCRdb applying MiXCR to the immunoSEQ multiplex PCR reads. The repertoire holds over 150,000 distinct CDR3 sequences, with roughly 95% as singletons. The V gene lost 4 bases and the J gene lost 3 bases, with 6 bases spanning the gap. Germline loops: CDR1 LGHDT, CDR2 YNNKEL (reference sequence). The CDR3 covers 12 residues. In blood CD8+ and CD4+ T cells, TCR beta underwent sequencing.

This chain links TRBV3-1 with TRBJ2-5; D is ambiguous. The sequence derives from a human donor with Susac syndrome. Input material: CD4+ T cells from PBMCs. In DNA form, the CDR3 reads TGTGCCAGCAGCCCGTGGGAAGAGACCCAGTACTTC. Protein product: CASSPWEETQYF.